These 9 T cell receptor beta chains share one sample of origin, sequenced in a study of identical twins. Each CDR3 protein is one row after TCRdb ran MiXCR on the 5' RACE reads. This table has hundreds of thousands of distinct CDR3 sequences, 6.1% appearing once. The source material was naive T cells sorted from blood. These receptors all come from a man between 18 and 35 years old in good health.

This clonotype was recorded at least ten times. This rearrangement joins TRBV24-1 to TRBJ2-5; 9 positions agree with TRBD1. The CDR3 covers 17 residues. V lost 5 bases and J lost 5; bases outside the gene matches: 14. The V gene's germline CDR1 is KGHDR and CDR2 SFDVKD. The CDR3 spells CATSAQSRTGVIETQYF. The CDR3 DNA sequence: TGTGCCACCAGTGCCCAGAGCAGGACAGGGGTGATCGAGACCCAGTACTTC.

This clonotype was detected many times. V is TRBV20-1 and J is TRBJ2-7, with D tentatively TRBD1 or TRBD2 (5 bases each). Germline V gene data show CDR1 as DFQATT and CDR2 as SNEGSKA (reference sequence). Trimming removed 5 bases at V and 0 bases at J, with 11 bases between. The CDR3 contains 13 residues. The CDR3: CSARDLRSYEQYF. CDR3 nucleotides: TGCAGTGCTCGGGACCTTCGCTCCTACGAGCAGTACTTC.

This clonotype was found many times. The chain recombines TRBV12-3 or TRBV12-4 with TRBJ1-2; D not resolved. The CDR3 is 12 amino acids. V lost 6 bases, J lost 7 bases, and 12 bases lay in between. The CDR3 loop reads CASRAGSRGYTF. The CDR3 DNA reads TGTGCCAGCAGGGCGGGTAGCCGTGGCTACACCTTC.

The chain recombines TRBV7-2 with TRBJ2-7; 7 bases map to TRBD2. The V segment lost 1 base and the J segment 4 bases; nucleotides outside the gene matches: 7. Looked up from germline, CDR1 is SGHTA and CDR2 is FQGNSA. The CDR3 is made up of 15 amino acids. Here the CDR3 DNA reads TGTGCCAGCAGCTTAGAGGCTAGCGGAACTTACGAGCAGTACTTC. Its protein is CASSLEASGTYEQYF.

This clonotype was found a few times. The genes are TRBV28 and TRBJ2-3; D is unclear. The CDR3 length is 15 residues. With 7 bases removed from V and 5 bases from J, the gap between germline ends came to 19 bases. The V gene's germline CDR1 is MDHEN and CDR2 SYDVKM. For the CDR3, the DNA is TGTGCCAGCATTGGGGTCCGGACGACCGTAGATACGCAGTATTTT. Its translation is CASIGVRTTVDTQYF.

The V call is TRBV7-9, the J call TRBJ1-1, with D possibly TRBD1 on 5 matching bases. Germline lookup yields CDR1 SEHNR and CDR2 FQNEAQ (reference sequence). The germline V and J ends were trimmed by 5 bases and 2 bases, with 18 bases remaining between them. This CDR3 is 16 amino acids long. CDR3 protein: CASSRGRSGINTEAFF. The CDR3 DNA reads as TGTGCCAGCAGCCGAGGGAGGTCAGGGATAAACACTGAAGCTTTCTTT.

This clonotype was seen repeatedly, ten times or more. This sequence joins TRBV10-3 and TRBJ1-5; D unresolved. The germline gives CDR1 ENHRY, CDR2 SYGVKD. This CDR3 is built from 14 residues. V dropped 2 bases and J dropped 1 base, with 6 bases sitting between them. In DNA form, the CDR3 reads TGTGCCATCAGTGAGGGGCAGAGCAATCAGCCCCAGCATTTT. As protein: CAISEGQSNQPQHF.

The V gene is TRBV11-2, the J gene TRBJ2-7; D tentatively fits TRBD1 or TRBD2 (7 bases each). The CDR3 is made up of 13 amino acids. Germline-derived CDR1 and CDR2 are SGHAT and FQNNGV. Trimming shortened V by 6 bases and J by 6 bases, and 15 bases separated the two germline ends. Here the CDR3 reads CASRVAGGGEQYF. DNA of the CDR3: TGTGCCAGCAGGGTGGCAGGGGGGGGCGAGCAGTACTTC. Complete variable domain (other parts from reference TRBV11-2 and TRBJ2-7): EAGVAQSPRYKIIEKRQSVAFWCNPISGHATLYWYQQILGQGPKLLIQFQNNGVVDDSQLPKDRFSAERLKGVDSTLKIQPAKLEDSAVYLCASRVAGGGEQYFGPGTRLTVT.

V gene TRBV30 combines with J gene TRBJ2-1; perhaps TRBD2 as D (7 bases). The CDR3 has 14 amino acids. V was shortened by 0 bases and J by 7 bases, with 13 bases between the two germline ends. Germline V lookup: CDR1 GTSNPN, CDR2 SVGIG (reference sequence). CDR3 protein: CAWSVLGRGNEQFF. CDR3 coding DNA: TGTGCCTGGAGTGTACTTGGGAGGGGGAATGAGCAGTTCTTC.